The 18 T cell receptor beta chains below come from one sample, sequenced in a study of T cell clones after liver transplantation. Using immunoSEQ multiplex PCR, the repertoire was profiled, and TCRdb retains in-frame clones only, with some absent. Here the sample spans nearly 45,000 clones, about 86% being singletons. Here the sequenced sample was CD4+ T cells from blood, taken 24 months after liver transplant. These receptors all come from a human patient who received a liver transplant. Some T cells may be provided by the graft donor.

This rearrangement joins TRBV28 to TRBJ2-1; the match to TRBD2 covers 8 bases. In germline, CDR1 is MDHEN, CDR2 SYDVKM. V was clipped by 3 bases and J by 0 bases; unmatched bases: 16. The CDR3 loop spans 20 amino acids. The CDR3 coding sequence is TGTGCCAGCAGTTTGATCGTGCGGCTAGCGGGCGAGAGCTCCTACAATGAGCAGTTCTTC. Encoded protein: CASSLIVRLAGESSYNEQFF.

The gene calls are TRBV14 and TRBJ1-6; D unclear. This CDR3 spans 14 amino acids. Trimming cost V 2 bases and J 10 bases, with 12 bases left between them. Looked up from germline, CDR1 is SGHDN and CDR2 is FVKESK. This chain's CDR3 is CASSQRSKISPLHF. CDR3 coding DNA: TGTGCCAGCAGCCAAAGATCCAAAATATCACCCCTCCACTTT.

This clone has more than one count but fewer than ten. The chain is built from TRBV7-2 and TRBJ2-1, with 9 bases fitting TRBD2. In germline, CDR1 is SGHTA, CDR2 FQGNSA. This CDR3 spans 16 amino acids. The junction had 8 bases not matched to a gene; V was cut back by 1 base and J by 7 bases. CDR3 coding DNA: TGTGCCAGCAGCTTAGAAGGGACTAGCCGAAGGAATGAGCAGTTCTTC. It specifies CASSLEGTSRRNEQFF.

This clone has a handful of counts. The chain recombines TRBV6-6 with TRBJ2-5; 8 bases align to TRBD2. Per the germline V gene, CDR1 is MNHNY and CDR2 is SVGAGI (reference sequence). J gave up 3 bases and V 6 bases, and 9 bases lay outside the gene matches. This CDR3 spans 15 amino acids. CDR3 nucleotides: TGTGCCAGCAGCCGCACGCGGGGGGCCGAAGAGACCCAGTACTTC. Protein sequence: CASSRTRGAEETQYF.

The chain joins TRBV18 to TRBJ1-2, with 10 positions matching TRBD1. Germline CDR1 and CDR2: KGHSH and LQKENI. The ends lost 6 bases at V and 7 bases at J; junction bases unmatched: 14. The CDR3 is made up of 16 amino acids. The CDR3 sequence is CASSTGQGLLKGGYTF. DNA for the CDR3: TGTGCCAGCTCGACGGGACAGGGGCTTCTCAAGGGTGGCTACACCTTC. Variable domain in full (rest from reference TRBV18 and TRBJ1-2): NAGVMQNPRHLVRRRGQEARLRCSPMKGHSHVYWYRQLPEEGLKFMVYLQKENIIDESGMPKERFSAEFPKEGPSILRIQQVVRGDSAAYFCASSTGQGLLKGGYTFGSGTRLTVV.

This chain uses TRBV7-8 with TRBJ2-2; tentatively, D is TRBD1 (6 bases). The CDR3 is 15 residues long. The germline V and J ends were trimmed by 3 bases and 4 bases, with 12 bases remaining between them. CDR1 SGHVS and CDR2 FQNEAQ come from the germline V gene. The CDR3 is CASSLTGGFTGELFF. CDR3 nucleotides: TGTGCCAGCAGCTTGACAGGAGGATTCACCGGGGAGCTGTTTTTT.

V and J are TRBV12-5 and TRBJ2-5; D ambiguous. Germline V gene lookup returns CDR1 LGHNT and CDR2 FRNRAP. Trimming removed 3 bases at V and 4 bases at J, with 6 bases between. CDR3 length equals 12 residues. The CDR3 spells CASGFNGETQYF. In nucleotides, the CDR3 is TGTGCTAGTGGTTTTAATGGAGAGACCCAGTACTTC.

The V call is TRBV7-8, the J call TRBJ1-3; D is perhaps TRBD1 (6 bases). Germline CDR1 is SGHVS and CDR2 is FQNEAQ. The CDR3 is 15 residues long. V lost 5 bases and J 4 bases, leaving 15 bases between the germline ends. The CDR3 DNA sequence: TGTGCCAGCAGCCAAACAGGGTTCGGAGGAAACACCATATATTTT. Translation gives CASSQTGFGGNTIYF.

The V and J genes are TRBV12-5 and TRBJ2-1, with 7 bases lining up with TRBD1. Unmatched junction bases numbered 9, after V lost 7 bases and J lost 0 bases. This CDR3 has 16 amino acids. The germline gives CDR1 LGHNT, CDR2 FRNRAP. The CDR3 nucleotides read TGTGCTAGTGCCCGGTGGACAGGAAGCTCCTACAATGAGCAGTTCTTC. It is translated as CASARWTGSSYNEQFF.

The rearrangement uses TRBV6-1 and TRBJ1-1, with 8 bases fitting TRBD1. CDR1 MNHNS and CDR2 SASEGT come from the germline V gene. This CDR3 comprises 15 residues. The V gene end was trimmed by 6 bases and the J gene end by 3 bases; junction bases not matched to a gene: 9. The DNA of the CDR3 is TGTGCCAGCAGCGCAGGGGGCCGGGGGGACACTGAAGCTTTCTTT. Translated: CASSAGGRGDTEAFF.

The gene calls are TRBV5-1 and TRBJ2-7, with TRBD2 matching over 13 bases. There are 15 residues in the CDR3. V gave up 4 bases and J gave up 3 bases; unmatched junction bases: 4. The V gene's germline CDR1 is SGHRS and CDR2 YFSETQ. The CDR3 region is CASSRLAGGGYEQYF. CDR3 coding DNA: TGCGCCAGCAGCCGACTAGCGGGAGGTGGCTACGAGCAGTACTTC.

CDR3 loop: CASSSRKGGDTGELFF. The CDR3 DNA follows: TGCGCCAGCAGCTCAAGGAAGGGCGGGGACACCGGGGAGCTGTTTTTT. This sequence joins TRBV5-1 and TRBJ2-2; possible D gene TRBD2, 6 bases. V lost 3 bases and J 3 bases, leaving 15 bases between the germline ends. The CDR3 is 16 residues long. Germline lookup yields CDR1 SGHRS and CDR2 YFSETQ.

The chain couples TRBV25-1 to TRBJ2-3, with D possibly being TRBD2 (6 bases). Germline values: CDR1 MGHDK, CDR2 SYGVNS. V dropped 4 bases and J dropped 3 bases, with 20 bases sitting between them. The CDR3 loop spans 17 amino acids. CDR3 sequence: CASSGTGFWGGTDTQYF. The DNA for the CDR3 is TGTGCCAGCAGTGGGACCGGTTTTTGGGGAGGAACAGATACGCAGTATTTT.

CDR3 nucleotide sequence: TGCGCCAGCAGCTTGGCCCGGAGCTCCTACGAGCAGTACTTC. Translated, it gives CASSLARSSYEQYF. The rearrangement links TRBV5-1 to TRBJ2-7; D unclear. V was shortened by 0 bases and J by 0 bases, with 7 bases between the two germline ends. Looked up from germline, CDR1 is SGHRS and CDR2 is YFSETQ. The CDR3 is 14 amino acids.

The genes are TRBV10-3 and TRBJ1-2; 12 bases fit TRBD1. The ends lost 0 bases at V and 3 bases at J; junction bases unmatched: 8. The length of the CDR3 is 18 residues. Germline V gene sequence: CDR1 ENHRY, CDR2 SYGVKD. The CDR3 region has the DNA TGTGCCATCAGTGAGTCTGGGGACAGGGGGCTAGGGGACTATGGCTACACCTTC. This encodes CAISESGDRGLGDYGYTF.

V and J are TRBV7-9 and TRBJ2-7; 8 nucleotides line up with TRBD1. Looked up from germline, CDR1 is SEHNR and CDR2 is FQNEAQ (reference sequence). Trimming took 3 bases from V and 7 from J; bases not matched to a gene: 11. The CDR3 extends over 15 amino acids. CDR3 nucleotide sequence: TGTGCCAGCAGCTTCTCGGATCACAGGGGGTGGGAGCAGTACTTC. Its protein is CASSFSDHRGWEQYF.

The chain uses TRBV7-3 and TRBJ2-3; D unresolved. There are 11 residues in the CDR3. Germline V lookup: CDR1 SGHTA, CDR2 FQGTGA. Trimming left V 5 bases short and J 8 bases short, with 8 bases between. In DNA form, the CDR3 reads TGTGCCAGCAGCGCCCTGGGTACGCAGTATTTT. Amino acid sequence: CASSALGTQYF.

This clone has more than one count but fewer than ten. This sequence joins TRBV6-1 and TRBJ2-7; D possibly matches TRBD1 or TRBD2 (5 bases each). Germline V gene sequence: CDR1 MNHNS, CDR2 SASEGT. Trimming took off 2 bases at V and 0 bases at J, with 14 bases between the two ends. The CDR3 has 16 residues. CDR3 in amino acids: CASSEQTAVSSYEQYF. CDR3 coding DNA: TGTGCCAGCAGTGAACAGACAGCGGTTAGCTCCTACGAGCAGTACTTC.